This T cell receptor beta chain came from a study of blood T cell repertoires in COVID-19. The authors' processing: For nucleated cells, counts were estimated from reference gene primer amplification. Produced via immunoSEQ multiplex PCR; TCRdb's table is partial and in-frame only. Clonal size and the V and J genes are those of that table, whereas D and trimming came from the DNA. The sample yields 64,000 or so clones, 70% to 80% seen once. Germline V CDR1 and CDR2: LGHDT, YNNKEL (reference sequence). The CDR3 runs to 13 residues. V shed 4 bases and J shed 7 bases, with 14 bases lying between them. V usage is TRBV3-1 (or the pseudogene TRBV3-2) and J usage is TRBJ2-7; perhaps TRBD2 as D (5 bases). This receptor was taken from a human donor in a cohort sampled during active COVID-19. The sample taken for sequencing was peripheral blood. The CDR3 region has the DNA TGTGCCAGCAGCCGGAGGACCACCCCGGAGCAGTACTTC. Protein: CASSRRTTPEQYF.